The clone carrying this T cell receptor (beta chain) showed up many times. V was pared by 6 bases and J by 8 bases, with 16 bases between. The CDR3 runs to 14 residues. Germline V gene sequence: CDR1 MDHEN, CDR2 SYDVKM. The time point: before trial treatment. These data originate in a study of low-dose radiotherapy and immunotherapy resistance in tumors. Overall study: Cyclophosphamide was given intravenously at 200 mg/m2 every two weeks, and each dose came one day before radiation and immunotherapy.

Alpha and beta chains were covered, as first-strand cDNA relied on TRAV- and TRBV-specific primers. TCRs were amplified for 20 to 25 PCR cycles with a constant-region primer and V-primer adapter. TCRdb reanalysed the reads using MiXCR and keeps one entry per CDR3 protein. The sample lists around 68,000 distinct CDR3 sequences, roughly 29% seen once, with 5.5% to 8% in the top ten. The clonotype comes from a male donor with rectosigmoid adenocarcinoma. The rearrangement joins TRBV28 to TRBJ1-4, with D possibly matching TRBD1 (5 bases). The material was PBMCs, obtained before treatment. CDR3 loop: CASRRGVEEEKLFF. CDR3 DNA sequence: TGTGCCAGCAGGCGGGGGGTAGAGGAGGAAAAACTGTTTTTT.